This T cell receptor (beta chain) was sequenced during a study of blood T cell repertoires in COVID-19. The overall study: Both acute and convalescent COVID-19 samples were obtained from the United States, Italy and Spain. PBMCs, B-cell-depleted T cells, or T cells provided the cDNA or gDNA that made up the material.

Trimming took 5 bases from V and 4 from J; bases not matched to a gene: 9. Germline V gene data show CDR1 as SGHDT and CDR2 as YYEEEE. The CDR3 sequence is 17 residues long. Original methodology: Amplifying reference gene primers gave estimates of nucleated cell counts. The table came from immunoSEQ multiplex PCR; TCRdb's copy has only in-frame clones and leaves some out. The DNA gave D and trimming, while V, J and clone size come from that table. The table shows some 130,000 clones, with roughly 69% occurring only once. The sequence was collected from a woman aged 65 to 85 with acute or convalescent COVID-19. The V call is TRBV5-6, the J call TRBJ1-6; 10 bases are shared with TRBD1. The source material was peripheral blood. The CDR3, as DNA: TGTGCCAGCAGATTGACTCGGGACAGGGGTTATAATTCACCCCTCCACTTT. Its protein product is CASRLTRDRGYNSPLHF.